The sequence of this T cell receptor (beta chain) was determined in a study of persistence of HIV-infected CD4 T cells (dated by TCRdb to the early 2020s). With respect to the entire study: CMV- and HIV-1 Gag-responding CD4+ T cells were isolated from ART-treated individuals so that antigen-driven clonal expansion of HIV-1-infected cells could be examined. The median time participants had been on suppressive ART was 7 to 9 years. Peripheral blood samples of up to roughly 200 mL were obtained at multiple time points, with the exception of a couple of participants, for whom leukapheresis was performed at a single time point. TCRbeta sequencing assessed the clonality of all cells in each sorted population, while proviral sequencing assessed the clonality of infected cells. The TCR cluster analysis across participants included under ten participants for CMV and more than five participants for Gag. The paper as a whole reports these results and caveats: Enrichment of degenerate expanded CDR3beta sequences was found in antigen-responding cells, suggesting convergent selection of CD4+ responses to CMV and Gag. Because the TCR analyses were done in bulk, restricting them to just the rare CMV-responding cells that actually carried HIV-1 proviruses was not possible. Significantly lower TCRbeta richness was observed in CMV- and Gag-responding cells than in anti-CD3/anti-CD28-responding cells, and higher oligoclonality was observed in CMV-responding cells than in CD3/CD28-stimulated and Gag-responding cells. Only a small number of individuals took part in the study, and only a limited range of antigens was tested. Within the same sorted populations, TCR oligoclonality correlated with proviral oligoclonality.

TCRbeta repertoires were sequenced from genomic DNA with the immunoSEQ hsTCRB assay version 4 in survey mode. For TCRbeta sequencing, genomic DNA was diluted to 8 to 10 ng/uL, with up to 1 ug used per sample. The authors processed their data as follows. Analysis of the TCRbeta data was done in ImmunoSeq Analyzer 3.0, and diversity was computed on productive nucleotide rearrangements. Using the Immunarch R package, lower-bound TCR diversity was estimated with the improved Chao index and clonality was estimated with the Gini coefficient. Different nucleotide rearrangements encoding the same CDR3beta amino acid sequence were counted as distinct clonotypes. TCRbeta sequences significantly enriched in antigen-responding cells relative to anti-CD3/anti-CD28-activated cells were identified by differential abundance analysis. GLIPH2 clustered TCRs by predicted peptide-MHC specificity, both within individual participants and across merged participant data sets. Sourced from immuneACCESS, this table was stored by TCRdb with only in-frame sequences that have V and J called. A share of the clones is absent; for the studies checked, an unresolved V gene accounts for under half, and the remainder has no known explanation. V and J calls and clone size come straight from that table; D and trimming were deduced from the DNA. The sample data list 25,000 to 35,000 clones, and about four fifths of these were observed just once. The ten largest clones represent about 4.6% of the sample.

Worth noting for this clone: The antigen it recognizes is unknown. Nothing much larger sits one base from this clone, and base qualities are not available.

CDR1 and CDR2 are drawn from the germline V gene: SGHTA, FQGTGA. The junction carries 10 bases between V and J, which are trimmed by 0 bases and 4 bases respectively. The CDR3 contains 15 residues, cysteine and phenylalanine counted. Only the CDR3 DNA is retained, 45 bases long and in frame from the first base. The treatment or condition tag for this specimen amounts to: suppressive antiretroviral therapy. Lysates of CMV-infected fibroblasts were used at approximately 10 ug/mL for cell stimulation. Nonresponding CD40L-negative CD69-negative CD45RO-high memory CD4+ T cells were sorted as memory populations depleted of antigen-responding cells. HIV-1-infected adults in whom suppressive ART had been started during chronic infection were enrolled as participants. Participants had undetectable plasma HIV-1 RNA below 50 copies/mL for at least 4 years. To be included, participants needed a CD4+ T cell count above 400 cells/uL and a positive CMV serology. Before stimulation, PBMCs were isolated using density centrifugation and depleted of CD8+ T cells. For 15 to 20 hours, CD8-depleted PBMCs were stimulated with anti-CD28/CD49d costimulation, a CD40-blocking antibody, and enfuvirtide, which was added to prevent new infections. Cells were sorted on a Beckman Coulter MoFlo Legacy or XDP sorter, with propidium iodide excluding dead cells. Genomic DNA was extracted using the QIAamp DNA Mini Kit for samples with more than one million cells and using the Quick-DNA Microprep Kit for all other samples.

Rearrangement joined TRBV7-3 to TRBJ2-1; D gene: possibly TRBD1, on 5 matching bases. The sequence came from an adult man with HIV who was CMV-seropositive. The sample was CD4+ T cells sorted from PBMCs after approximately 20-hour stimulation, taken from a patient who received antiretroviral therapy. In light of the paper, this sample's cell subset or site label describes: CD40L-CD69- CD45RO-high memory CD4 T cells not responding to CMV lysate. The CDR3 is CASSLTGRVYNEQFF. The DNA reads TGTGCCAGCAGCTTAACGGGCAGGGTGTACAATGAGCAGTTCTTC.